The T cell receptor (beta chain) under discussion was sequenced for a study of a mutant IDH1 vaccine in newly diagnosed glioma. On the study more broadly: Sex distribution of treated patients was approximately 60% male and approximately 38% female; mean age was around 42 years. Overall study results and limits: Pseudoprogression looked unconnected to shifts in top peripheral T cell clonotypes.

Time point given: week 47, end of study. It was 300 ug of mutant IDH1 20-mer peptide that made up each vaccine dose, given with topical imiquimod. The CDR3 covers 14 residues. V was pared by 6 bases and J by 10 bases, with 9 bases of the junction left unmatched. The germline gives CDR1 SGHDN, CDR2 FVKESK. Concerning this clone itself: What it recognizes is unknown.

TCRdb keeps only in-frame clones here, not all; method: immunoSEQ multiplex PCR. The data show some 87,000 clones, about 81% seen once. The chain employs TRBV14 and TRBJ1-6; 7 bases map to TRBD1. The clonotype originates from a man aged 40-49 years with glioma. Sequenced here: PBMCs, sampled from a glioma patient whose treatment included an IDH1 peptide vaccine. CDR3 bases: TGTGCCAGCAGATTAGGGGGCGAGGGCTCACCCCTCCACTTT. Translating gives CASRLGGEGSPLHF.